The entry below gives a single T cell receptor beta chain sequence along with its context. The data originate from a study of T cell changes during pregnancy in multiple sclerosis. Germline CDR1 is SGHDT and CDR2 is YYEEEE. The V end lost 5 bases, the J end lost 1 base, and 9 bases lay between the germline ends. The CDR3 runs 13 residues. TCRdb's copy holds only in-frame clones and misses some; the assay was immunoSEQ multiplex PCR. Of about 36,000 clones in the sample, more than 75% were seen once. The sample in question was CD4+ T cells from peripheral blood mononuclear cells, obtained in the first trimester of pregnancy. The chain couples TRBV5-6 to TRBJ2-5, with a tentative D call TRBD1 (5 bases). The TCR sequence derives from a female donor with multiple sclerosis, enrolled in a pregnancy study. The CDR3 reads CASRPDSQETQYF. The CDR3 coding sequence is TGTGCCAGCAGACCCGACAGCCAAGAGACCCAGTACTTC.